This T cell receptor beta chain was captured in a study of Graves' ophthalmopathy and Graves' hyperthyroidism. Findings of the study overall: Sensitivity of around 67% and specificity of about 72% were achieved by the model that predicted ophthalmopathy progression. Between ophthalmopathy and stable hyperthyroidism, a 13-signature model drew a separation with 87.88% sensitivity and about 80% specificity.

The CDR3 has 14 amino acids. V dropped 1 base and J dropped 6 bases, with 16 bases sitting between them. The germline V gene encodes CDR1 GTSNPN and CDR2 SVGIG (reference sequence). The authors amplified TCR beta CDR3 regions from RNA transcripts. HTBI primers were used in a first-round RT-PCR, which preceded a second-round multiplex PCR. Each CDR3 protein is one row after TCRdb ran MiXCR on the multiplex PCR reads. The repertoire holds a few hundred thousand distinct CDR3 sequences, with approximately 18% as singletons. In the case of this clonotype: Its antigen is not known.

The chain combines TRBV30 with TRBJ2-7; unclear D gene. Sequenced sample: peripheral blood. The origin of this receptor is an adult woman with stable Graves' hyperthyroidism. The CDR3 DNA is TGTGCCTGGAGTGGGCAACCTGGCATCTGCGAGCAGTACTTC. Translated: CAWSGQPGICEQYF.